The rows below give T cell receptor beta chains drawn from one sample of a study of blood T cells in healthy people across ages. TCRdb ran MiXCR on the 5' RACE reads and lists one entry per CDR3 protein. The data hold hundreds of thousands of distinct CDR3 sequences, with about 46% observed a single time. Sample: blood. Receptors originate from an elderly man in good health. Each CDR3 is given with its conserved first and last residue. The order of the fields is J gene, clone size, D gene, V gene, CDR3 protein, CDR3 DNA. A D gene is named only where the DNA matches it firmly. Some rows have no size entry. The others give once, few or many, or a class for an expanded clone.

TRBJ2-3	NA	TRBD2	TRBV24-1	CATSDGLAEGIRNTQYF	TGTGCCACCAGTGACGGACTAGCGGAGGGGATCCGGAATACGCAGTATTTT
TRBJ1-5	NA	NA	TRBV19	CASSHGGGDQPQHF	TGTGCCAGTAGCCACGGTGGGGGGGATCAGCCCCAGCATTTT
TRBJ2-6	few	NA	TRBV12-3/TRBV12-4	CASSPTDQFFSGANVLTF	TGTGCCAGCAGCCCCACCGATCAGTTTTTCTCTGGGGCCAACGTCCTGACTTTC
TRBJ2-1	NA	TRBD2	TRBV12-3/TRBV12-4	CASGPRTSWRGTSGRTEQFF	TGTGCCAGCGGCCCTCGGACCTCCTGGAGGGGGACTAGCGGGAGGACTGAGCAGTTCTTC
TRBJ1-1	NA	TRBD1	TRBV20-1	CSARQPGQGGTEAFF	TGCAGTGCCCGCCAGCCGGGACAGGGGGGAACTGAAGCTTTCTTT
TRBJ2-5	few	NA	TRBV7-9	CASSLRQTAQETQYF	TGTGCCAGCAGCTTAAGGCAAACGGCTCAGGAGACCCAGTACTTC
TRBJ1-1	NA	TRBD1	TRBV29-1	CSVDGQGGTEAFF	TGCAGCGTTGACGGACAGGGTGGGACTGAAGCTTTCTTT
TRBJ2-7	NA	NA	TRBV19	CASSIGREQYF	TGTGCCAGTAGTATAGGGCGGGAGCAGTACTTC
TRBJ2-7	NA	TRBD2	TRBV7-2	CASQRGSYNEQYF	TGTGCCAGCCAGCGGGGCTCCTACAATGAGCAGTACTTC
TRBJ1-2	many	TRBD1	TRBV29-1	CSVGGQGGGYTF	TGCAGCGTTGGGGGACAGGGAGGAGGCTACACCTTC
TRBJ2-3	NA	NA	TRBV5-1	CASSFGYGFTDTQYF	TGCGCCAGCAGCTTTGGTTACGGCTTCACAGATACGCAGTATTTT
TRBJ2-7	NA	TRBD2	TRBV5-1	CASSLAGTSGNEQYF	TGCGCCAGCAGCTTGGCCGGGACTAGCGGGAACGAGCAGTACTTC
TRBJ1-2	NA	TRBD1	TRBV28	CASSKSGTGGGYTF	TGTGCCAGCAGCAAATCCGGGACAGGGGGAGGCTACACCTTC
TRBJ2-2	NA	NA	TRBV7-9	CASSFSQGSTGELFF	TGTGCCAGCAGCTTTTCCCAGGGGTCCACCGGGGAGCTGTTTTTT
TRBJ2-1	NA	NA	TRBV7-9	CASSYLGLANNEQFF	TGTGCCAGCAGCTACCTTGGGCTAGCGAACAATGAGCAGTTCTTC
TRBJ2-1	NA	TRBD2	TRBV6-6	CTSGRGPNEQFF	TGCACCAGCGGGAGGGGCCCCAATGAGCAGTTCTTC
TRBJ2-7	NA	TRBD1	TRBV12-3/TRBV12-4	CASSFNRGKAEQYF	TGTGCCAGCAGTTTTAACAGGGGGAAGGCTGAGCAGTACTTC
TRBJ2-5	NA	TRBD2	TRBV29-1	CSIPGLAGGPAETQYF	TGCAGCATACCGGGACTAGCGGGAGGGCCGGCGGAGACCCAGTACTTC
TRBJ2-5	NA	TRBD2	TRBV29-1	CSVDTLAEKSYQETQYF	TGCAGCGTTGATACGCTAGCGGAGAAGAGTTACCAAGAGACCCAGTACTTC
TRBJ2-1	NA	TRBD2	TRBV27	CASQGLAGSYNEQFF	TGTGCCAGCCAGGGGCTAGCGGGGAGCTACAATGAGCAGTTCTTC
TRBJ2-2	once	TRBD1	TRBV20-1	CSAPRQGSSGELFF	TGCAGTGCTCCCCGACAGGGTTCGTCCGGGGAGCTGTTTTTT
TRBJ2-1	few	TRBD1	TRBV2	CASGIDGTENEQFF	TGTGCCAGCGGTATTGATGGGACAGAAAATGAGCAGTTCTTC
TRBJ2-7	few	TRBD1	TRBV5-1	CASSLETGTAEQYF	TGCGCCAGCAGCTTGGAGACAGGGACCGCCGAGCAGTACTTC
TRBJ2-1	many	NA	TRBV20-1	CSAPGQGSYNEQFF	TGCAGTGCCCCCGGCCAGGGCTCCTACAATGAGCAGTTCTTC
TRBJ2-7	NA	NA	TRBV5-1	CASSLEDGYYEQYF	TGCGCCAGCAGCTTGGAGGACGGATACTACGAGCAGTACTTC
TRBJ2-5	NA	NA	TRBV4-3	CASSQGQDQETQYF	TGCGCCAGCAGCCAAGGACAGGATCAAGAGACCCAGTACTTC
TRBJ2-7	NA	NA	TRBV12-3/TRBV12-4	CASSLGGFYEQYF	TGTGCCAGCAGTTTGGGAGGATTCTACGAGCAGTACTTC
TRBJ2-1	NA	NA	TRBV9	CASSSRPGGSYNEQFF	TGTGCCAGCAGCTCCCGCCCTGGGGGCTCCTACAATGAGCAGTTCTTC
TRBJ1-1	NA	NA	TRBV29-1	CSVEHQNTEAFF	TGCAGCGTCGAACATCAAAACACTGAAGCTTTCTTT
TRBJ1-1	NA	NA	TRBV7-2	CASSLVARGSAEAFF	TGTGCCAGCAGCTTAGTGGCCAGGGGCTCGGCTGAAGCTTTCTTT
TRBJ2-7	NA	NA	TRBV3-1	CASSQAGTASYEQYF	TGTGCCAGCAGCCAAGCCGGGACTGCTTCGTACGAGCAGTACTTC
TRBJ1-6	NA	TRBD1	TRBV6-5	CASNPDRDSPLHF	TGTGCCAGCAACCCCGACAGGGATTCACCCCTCCACTTT
TRBJ2-5	few	TRBD1	TRBV6-1	CASSEGGGAKTQYF	TGTGCCAGCAGTGAAGGAGGGGGCGCGAAGACCCAGTACTTC
TRBJ1-5	NA	NA	TRBV2	CASSGTGLMAPQHF	TGTGCCAGCAGTGGAACAGGGCTAATGGCGCCCCAGCATTTT
TRBJ2-3	NA	TRBD2	TRBV7-3	CASSLYLAGNTDTQYF	TGTGCCAGCAGCTTATATCTAGCGGGGAACACAGATACGCAGTATTTT
TRBJ2-3	NA	NA	TRBV2	CASSEGFTSTDTQYF	TGTGCCAGCAGTGAGGGATTCACTAGCACAGATACGCAGTATTTT
TRBJ2-5	once	TRBD2	TRBV5-1	CASSLTLSGNEQYF	TGCGCCAGCAGCCTTACCCTTAGCGGGAATGAGCAGTACTTC
TRBJ1-2	NA	TRBD1	TRBV10-3	CAIRPGQGPYGYTF	TGTGCCATCAGACCGGGACAGGGCCCCTATGGCTACACCTTC
TRBJ2-7	few	NA	TRBV28	CASSFGLVSYEQYF	TGTGCCAGCAGTTTCGGATTAGTCTCCTACGAGCAGTACTTC
TRBJ2-5	NA	NA	TRBV28	CASGPDSSLTYF	TGTGCCAGCGGCCCGGACAGTAGTTTGACGTACTTC
TRBJ2-3	NA	NA	TRBV20-1	CSASREDTQYF	TGCAGTGCCTCCAGGGAAGATACGCAGTATTTT
TRBJ1-6	NA	TRBD1	TRBV7-8	CASRVGQGRNSPLHF	TGTGCCAGCAGGGTGGGACAGGGAAGGAATTCACCCCTCCACTTT
TRBJ2-3	many	NA	TRBV9	CASSFPTDTQYF	TGTGCCAGCAGCTTTCCCACAGATACGCAGTATTTT
TRBJ1-4	NA	NA	TRBV29-1	CSVSLRTNEKLFF	TGCAGCGTTTCCCTTCGAACTAATGAAAAACTGTTTTTT
TRBJ2-1	NA	NA	TRBV5-1	CASSLSATLSYNEQFF	TGCGCCAGCAGCTTGTCCGCGACACTCTCCTACAATGAGCAGTTCTTC
TRBJ2-3	few	TRBD1	TRBV29-1	CSVEGGTGGPDTQYF	TGCAGCGTTGAAGGCGGGACAGGGGGTCCAGATACGCAGTATTTT